The next 11 T cell receptor beta chains were all read from a single sample in a study of CD8 T cells in Susac syndrome. An input of roughly 0.5 to 1 ug of RNA was subjected to reverse transcription using random hexamers. TCRdb re-called the immunoSEQ multiplex PCR reads with MiXCR, one entry per CDR3 protein. The sample consists of about 210,000 distinct CDR3 sequences, approximately 95% of them appearing once. The sample was CD4+ T cells from PBMCs. These TCRs come from a human donor with multiple sclerosis.

This chain joins TRBV14 and TRBJ2-1; tentative D call: TRBD2 (5 bases). This CDR3 is built from 14 residues. Between the trimmed V and J ends, which lost 4 bases and 5 bases, there was a span of 12 bases. In germline, CDR1 is SGHDN, CDR2 FVKESK. Written as DNA, the CDR3 is TGTGCCAGCAGCCGTTCGGGAACCCACAATGAGCAGTTCTTC. The encoded protein is CASSRSGTHNEQFF.

This chain joins TRBV28 and TRBJ2-7, with D possibly matching TRBD2 (6 bases). The CDR3 runs 13 residues. Trimming took 3 bases from V and 4 from J, leaving 10 bases between them. The germline gives CDR1 MDHEN, CDR2 SYDVKM. In nucleotides, the CDR3 is TGTGCCAGCAGTTTCGCGGGAAGGTACGAGCAGTACTTC. It yields the protein CASSFAGRYEQYF.

V is TRBV3-1 and J is TRBJ1-3; D remains ambiguous. The length of the CDR3 is 16 residues. The V gene's germline CDR1 is LGHDT and CDR2 YNNKEL (reference sequence). Trimming removed 4 bases from V and 0 bases from J, with 13 bases in between. The CDR3 sequence is CASSLWTGNSGNTIYF. CDR3 bases: TGTGCCAGCAGCCTTTGGACGGGGAACTCTGGAAACACCATATATTTT.

CDR3 protein: CASSPRLAGLRHEQFF. The CDR3 DNA reads as TGTGCCAGCAGTCCGAGACTAGCGGGATTACGCCATGAGCAGTTCTTC. The chain has TRBV12-3 or TRBV12-4 and TRBJ2-1, with 11 bases identical to TRBD2. V shed 5 bases, J shed 8 bases, and the junction held 11 bases outside the gene matches. The CDR3 runs 16 residues.

The chain has TRBV30 and TRBJ2-1; D might be TRBD2 (7 bases). The CDR3 sequence is 15 residues long. The ends were cut back, 5 bases at V and 2 bases at J, with 16 bases in the middle. Germline values: CDR1 GTSNPN, CDR2 SVGIG (reference sequence). CDR3 amino acids: CAWGGARAPYNEQFF. In nucleotides, the CDR3 is TGTGCCTGGGGGGGGGCCAGGGCTCCCTACAATGAGCAGTTCTTC.

This clonotype was seen only once. CDR3 in amino acids: CASSRGGAPEAFF. The CDR3 DNA reads TGTGCCAGCTCACGGGGAGGGGCTCCTGAAGCTTTCTTT. The chain joins TRBV18 to TRBJ1-1, with a possible D match to TRBD1 (5 bases). The CDR3 spans 13 residues. Trimming shortened V by 4 bases and J by 6 bases, and 12 bases separated the two germline ends. The germline gives CDR1 KGHSH, CDR2 LQKENI.

The V gene is TRBV18, the J gene TRBJ1-4; D is unclear. CDR3 length equals 13 residues. CDR1 KGHSH and CDR2 LQKENI come from the germline V gene. The V end was cut by 2 bases, the J end by 6 bases, with 7 bases between. The CDR3 sequence is CASSPGSDEKLFF. The CDR3 nucleotides are TGTGCCAGCTCACCAGGGTCAGATGAAAAACTGTTTTTT.

This chain links TRBV29-1 with TRBJ2-5; D unclear. The CDR3 spans 13 residues. Trimming pared 7 bases from V and 1 base from J, leaving 13 bases between. Germline V gene lookup returns CDR1 SQVTM and CDR2 ANQGSEA. The DNA of the CDR3 is TGCAGCGCTACCTCAGAGTTCCAAGAGACCCAGTACTTC. The encoded protein is CSATSEFQETQYF. Drawing the rest from reference TRBV29-1 and TRBJ2-5, the complete variable domain is SAVISQKPSRDICQRGTSLTIQCQVDSQVTMMFWYRQQPGQSLTLIATANQGSEATYESGFVIDKFPISRPNLTFSTLTVSNMSPEDSSIYLCSATSEFQETQYFGPGTRLLVL.

The V call is TRBV19, the J call TRBJ2-1, with a possible D match to TRBD1 (5 bases). Germline V lookup: CDR1 LNHDA, CDR2 SQIVND (reference sequence). This CDR3 is built from 15 residues. With 6 bases removed from V and 1 base from J, the gap between germline ends came to 13 bases. DNA of the CDR3: TGTGCCAGTAGCCCACTACAGGCATCCTACAATGAGCAGTTCTTC. It translates to CASSPLQASYNEQFF.

The chain links TRBV19 to TRBJ2-5, with D possibly being TRBD1 (5 bases). The CDR3 has 11 amino acids. Germline values: CDR1 LNHDA, CDR2 SQIVND (reference sequence). The V and J ends lost 7 bases and 5 bases respectively, with 8 bases between them. CDR3 bases: TGTGCCAGTACAGGGAAGGAGACCCAGTACTTC. Translating gives CASTGKETQYF.

V gene TRBV20-1 combines with J gene TRBJ2-3, with TRBD1 as a possible D gene (5 bases). V was clipped by 7 bases and J by 5 bases, with 22 bases between them. CDR3 size: 15 residues. Germline values: CDR1 DFQATT, CDR2 SNEGSKA (reference sequence). The CDR3 spells CSGRGPGGSVDTQYF. The CDR3 coding sequence is TGCAGTGGAAGGGGTCCGGGTGGTTCCGTAGATACGCAGTATTTT.